Reported below is one T cell receptor beta chain. The CDR3 length is 14 residues. Unmatched junction bases numbered 1, after V lost 0 bases and J lost 10 bases. Germline CDR1 is SGDLS and CDR2 is YYNGEE. The sample belongs to a study of blood T cell repertoires in COVID-19. Study summary: The United States, Italy and Spain supplied acute and convalescent COVID-19 samples. From T cells, B-cell-depleted T cells, or PBMCs came the material, which was cDNA or gDNA.

Data came from immunoSEQ multiplex PCR; TCRdb stores just in-frame clones and leaves some out. The data hold more than 300,000 clones, with around four fifths observed a single time. The rearrangement links TRBV9 to TRBJ2-1, with 13 bases aligning to TRBD2. The source material was peripheral blood. The clonotype was recovered from a woman aged 50 to 60 with acute or convalescent COVID-19. The CDR3 nucleotides read TGTGCCAGCAGCGTAGTACTAGCGGGGGGGGAGCAGTTCTTC. It translates to CASSVVLAGGEQFF.